Listed below are T cell receptor beta chains from one sample, sequenced in a study of T cell changes during pregnancy in multiple sclerosis. Clones were sequenced by immunoSEQ multiplex PCR, and TCRdb holds only the in-frame ones, with some missing. The data contain approximately 52,000 clones, around 92% of them singletons. Sequencing was performed on CD4+ T cells from peripheral blood mononuclear cells, taken in the second trimester of pregnancy. The receptors here all came from a female donor in good health, enrolled as a control in a pregnancy study. Both conserved end residues are part of each CDR3. A D gene is named only where the DNA matches it firmly. Expanded clones are given a class, and other clones once, few, many or no size at all.

clone size	D gene	V gene	J gene	CDR3 protein	CDR3 DNA
NA	NA	TRBV9	TRBJ2-7	CASSADMRAYEQYF	TGTGCCAGCAGCGCGGACATGAGAGCCTACGAGCAGTACTTC
NA	NA	TRBV7-2	TRBJ1-2	CASSLRLRGGSYGYTF	TGTGCCAGCAGCTTAAGACTGCGGGGGGGGAGCTATGGCTACACCTTC
NA	TRBD1	TRBV27	TRBJ2-2	CASSSQGTGRNTGELFF	TGTGCCAGCAGTTCCCAAGGGACAGGGAGAAACACCGGGGAGCTGTTTTTT
NA	NA	TRBV28	TRBJ1-5	CASSLVTGLQPQHF	TGTGCCAGCAGTTTAGTTACAGGGCTTCAGCCCCAGCATTTT
NA	NA	TRBV7-9	TRBJ2-2	CASSPTGGGWSGELFF	TGTGCCAGCAGCCCAACGGGGGGCGGATGGTCCGGGGAGCTGTTTTTT
NA	NA	TRBV18	TRBJ2-1	CASSPSDEQFF	TGTGCCAGCTCACCGTCCGATGAGCAGTTCTTC
NA	TRBD1	TRBV28	TRBJ2-5	CASSLGQGIFQETQYF	TGTGCCAGCAGTTTAGGACAGGGGATTTTTCAAGAGACCCAGTACTTC
NA	TRBD1	TRBV11-2	TRBJ1-2	CASSSIRDRVVLNYGYTF	TGTGCCAGCAGCTCCATCCGGGACAGGGTCGTCTTGAACTATGGCTACACCTTC
NA	TRBD2	TRBV28	TRBJ2-7	CASSLPLAGTYEQYF	TGTGCCAGCAGTTTACCCCTAGCGGGGACCTACGAGCAGTACTTC
NA	TRBD1	TRBV28	TRBJ2-3	CASSSPGQGAYTQYF	TGTGCCAGCAGTTCCCCGGGACAGGGGGCTTATACGCAGTATTTT
NA	NA	TRBV10-1	TRBJ1-1	CASSDTGSDTEAFF	TGCGCCAGCAGTGACACAGGGTCTGACACTGAAGCTTTCTTT
once	TRBD1	TRBV11-2	TRBJ2-7	CASSRDRSSYEQYF	TGTGCCAGCAGCAGGGACAGAAGCTCCTACGAGCAGTACTTC
NA	TRBD2	TRBV28	TRBJ2-7	CASRRSGRKAEQYF	TGTGCCAGCAGACGTAGCGGGAGAAAAGCTGAGCAGTACTTC
NA	NA	TRBV4-1	TRBJ2-3	CASSQVDLGFHTDTQYF	TGCGCCAGCAGCCAAGTAGATCTAGGTTTTCATACGGATACGCAGTATTTT
once	NA	TRBV4-3	TRBJ2-6	CASSQDLRSGANVLTF	TGCGCCAGCAGCCAAGACCTTCGTTCTGGGGCCAACGTCCTGACTTTC
NA	TRBD2	TRBV29-1	TRBJ2-3	CSVVPTSGGNRDTQYF	TGCAGCGTTGTTCCGACTAGCGGGGGAAACAGGGATACGCAGTATTTT
NA	NA	TRBV5-5	TRBJ1-2	CASSLDSPNYGYTF	TGTGCCAGCAGCCTTGACAGCCCTAACTATGGCTACACCTTC
NA	TRBD1	TRBV19	TRBJ1-4	CASSSRGRYEKLFF	TGTGCCAGTAGTAGCAGGGGGCGGTATGAAAAACTGTTTTTT
NA	TRBD1	TRBV6-6	TRBJ2-2	CASNRGHSGELFF	TGTGCCAGCAACAGGGGGCATTCCGGGGAGCTGTTTTTT
NA	NA	TRBV19	TRBJ2-3	CASSPLRAGTDTQYF	TGTGCCAGTAGTCCCTTGCGGGCAGGAACAGATACGCAGTATTTT
NA	TRBD2	TRBV28	TRBJ2-4	CASSGAGAKNIQYF	TGTGCCAGCAGCGGAGCGGGGGCCAAAAACATTCAGTACTTC
NA	NA	TRBV7-2	TRBJ2-7	CASSTPGLGSYEQYF	TGTGCCAGCAGCACCCCGGGTTTGGGCTCCTACGAGCAGTACTTC
NA	TRBD1	TRBV15	TRBJ1-4	CATSREGTGDEKLFF	TGTGCCACCAGCAGAGAGGGGACAGGGGATGAAAAACTGTTTTTT
NA	TRBD1	TRBV30	TRBJ1-3	CALDRGFRNTIYF	TGTGCCTTAGACAGGGGGTTTAGAAACACCATATATTTT
NA	TRBD1	TRBV28	TRBJ2-3	CASSTGGGGTGTDTQYF	TGTGCCAGCAGCACAGGGGGAGGCGGGACAGGGACAGATACGCAGTATTTT
NA	NA	TRBV19	TRBJ1-2	CASSPRNRQDSLVPANGYTF	TGTGCCAGTAGTCCCCGCAACCGCCAGGACAGTTTAGTACCGGCTAATGGCTACACCTTC
NA	TRBD1	TRBV27	TRBJ1-2	CASSLSKGQGPYGYTF	TGTGCCAGCAGTTTATCCAAGGGACAGGGACCCTATGGCTACACCTTC
NA	NA	TRBV7-2	TRBJ2-3	CASSLGARDTQYF	TGTGCCAGCAGCTTGGGAGCCCGAGATACGCAGTATTTT
once	NA	TRBV7-8	TRBJ2-5	CASSPREGLGAQYF	TGTGCCAGCAGCCCGCGGGAAGGACTCGGGGCCCAGTACTTC
NA	NA	TRBV5-1	TRBJ1-5	CASSSGGGANQPQHF	TGCGCCAGCAGCTCGGGGGGGGGCGCCAATCAGCCCCAGCATTTT
NA	NA	TRBV28	TRBJ2-7	CASSSTGTYLSYEQYF	TGTGCCAGCAGCTCGACCGGGACTTATCTCTCCTACGAGCAGTACTTC
NA	TRBD2	TRBV4-1	TRBJ2-3	CASSQGLAGGFSTDTQYF	TGCGCCAGCAGCCAAGGACTAGCGGGAGGTTTTAGCACAGATACGCAGTATTTT
NA	TRBD1	TRBV28	TRBJ1-1	CASSPRQGGSTEAFF	TGTGCCAGCAGTCCCAGACAGGGGGGAAGCACTGAAGCTTTCTTT
NA	NA	TRBV15	TRBJ1-5	CATSREGVWDQPQHF	TGTGCCACCAGCAGAGAAGGGGTCTGGGATCAGCCCCAGCATTTT
once	TRBD1	TRBV10-3	TRBJ1-1	CATNDRVNTEAFF	TGTGCCACCAATGACAGGGTGAACACTGAAGCTTTCTTT
few	TRBD1	TRBV4-3	TRBJ1-6	CASSQEDRGESPLHF	TGCGCCAGCAGCCAGGAGGACAGGGGGGAATCACCCCTCCACTTT
NA	NA	TRBV19	TRBJ1-6	CASTDSPRTVGSPLHF	TGTGCCAGTACGGACTCGCCAAGGACGGTTGGTTCACCCCTCCACTTT
NA	NA	TRBV5-1	TRBJ2-3	CASSPQVPDTQYF	TGCGCCAGCAGCCCACAGGTTCCAGATACGCAGTATTTT
NA	TRBD1	TRBV18	TRBJ1-1	CASSPRQGVSTEAFF	TGTGCCAGCTCGCCTCGACAGGGAGTATCCACTGAAGCTTTCTTT
NA	TRBD2	TRBV30	TRBJ2-3	CAWSSLAGRTDTQYF	TGTGCCTGGAGTTCACTAGCGGGCCGCACAGATACGCAGTATTTT
NA	NA	TRBV6-5	TRBJ2-5	CASTSLETQYF	TGTGCCAGCACCTCCCTGGAGACCCAGTACTTC
NA	NA	TRBV23-1	TRBJ2-5	CASSPGETQYF	TGCGCCAGCAGCCCCGGAGAGACCCAGTACTTC
NA	TRBD1	TRBV28	TRBJ2-7	CASSSPGTGPYEQYF	TGTGCCAGCAGCTCCCCCGGGACAGGGCCATACGAGCAGTACTTC
NA	TRBD1	TRBV18	TRBJ1-5	CASSGDRASNQPQHF	TGTGCCAGCTCAGGGGACAGGGCTAGCAATCAGCCCCAGCATTTT